This entry lists 5 T cell receptor beta chains sequenced from one sample in a study of neoadjuvant nivolumab and ipilimumab in lung cancer. Sequencing used immunoSEQ multiplex PCR; TCRdb keeps in-frame clones, though not all of them. The sample has over 25,000 clones, approximately 92% seen once. The material was peripheral blood, obtained after neoadjuvant nivolumab, alone or with ipilimumab, at or shortly before surgery. The receptors come from an adult with non-small cell lung cancer.

The chain links TRBV27 to TRBJ1-2; the D gene is possibly TRBD1 (5 bases). CDR1 is MNHEY, CDR2 SMNVEV, per germline (reference sequence). The CDR3 consists of 13 residues. Trimming stripped 5 bases from V and 7 bases from J, with 14 bases between. CDR3 amino acids: CASSLQGGSGYTF. CDR3 nucleotide sequence: TGTGCCAGCAGTCTTCAGGGCGGGTCTGGCTACACCTTC.

This chain uses TRBV6-6 with TRBJ2-1, with 8 bases that match TRBD2. This CDR3 has 16 amino acids. Germline trimming cut 2 bases from V and 0 bases from J; bases unmatched to any gene: 3. Germline loops: CDR1 MNHNY, CDR2 SVGAGI (reference sequence). The CDR3 coding sequence is TGTGCCAGCAGTTACACGGGAGGGAGCTCCTACAATGAGCAGTTCTTC. Amino acid sequence: CASSYTGGSSYNEQFF.

The chain recombines TRBV10-3 with TRBJ2-1; the match to TRBD2 covers 8 bases. Germline V gene data show CDR1 as ENHRY and CDR2 as SYGVKD. The CDR3 has 15 residues. V lost 4 bases and J lost 0; bases outside the gene matches: 2. CDR3 sequence (DNA): TGTGCCATCAGTGGGACTAGCAACTCCTACAATGAGCAGTTCTTC. Protein product: CAISGTSNSYNEQFF.

CDR3 loop: CASSPLGGSEQPQHF. The DNA for the CDR3 is TGTGCCAGCTCACCACTTGGGGGCTCAGAACAGCCCCAGCATTTT. This chain links TRBV18 with TRBJ1-5, with TRBD1 as a possible D gene (6 bases). Germline loops: CDR1 KGHSH, CDR2 LQKENI. The CDR3 is 15 amino acids. Trimming stripped 1 base from V and 7 bases from J, with 14 bases between.

The chain joins TRBV18 to TRBJ1-2; the D is unclear. Germline V gives CDR1 KGHSH, CDR2 LQKENI. The CDR3 has 14 residues. V was cut by 0 bases and J by 3 bases, with 8 bases left in between. The CDR3 spells CASSPPGLDYGYTF. The CDR3, as DNA: TGTGCCAGCTCACCACCAGGGCTAGACTATGGCTACACCTTC. Combining the CDR3 with reference TRBV18 and TRBJ1-2 gives the whole variable domain NAGVMQNPRHLVRRRGQEARLRCSPMKGHSHVYWYRQLPEEGLKFMVYLQKENIIDESGMPKERFSAEFPKEGPSILRIQQVVRGDSAAYFCASSPPGLDYGYTFGSGTRLTVV.